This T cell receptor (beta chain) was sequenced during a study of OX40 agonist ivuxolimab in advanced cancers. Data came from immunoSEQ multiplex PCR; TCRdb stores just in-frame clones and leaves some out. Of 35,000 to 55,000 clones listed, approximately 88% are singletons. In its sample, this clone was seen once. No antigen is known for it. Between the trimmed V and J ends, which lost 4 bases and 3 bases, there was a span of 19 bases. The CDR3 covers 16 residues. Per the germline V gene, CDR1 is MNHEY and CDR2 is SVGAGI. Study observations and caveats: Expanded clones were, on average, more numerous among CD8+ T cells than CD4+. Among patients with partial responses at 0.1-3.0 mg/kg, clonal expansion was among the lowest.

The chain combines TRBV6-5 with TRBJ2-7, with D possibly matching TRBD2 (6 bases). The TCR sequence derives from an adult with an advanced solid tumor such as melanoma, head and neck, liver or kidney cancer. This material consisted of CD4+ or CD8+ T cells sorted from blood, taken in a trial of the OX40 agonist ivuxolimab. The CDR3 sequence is CASSSEAGQGFYEQYF. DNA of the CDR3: TGTGCCAGCAGTTCCGAAGCGGGCCAGGGCTTCTACGAGCAGTACTTC.